A single sample gave rise to the 30 T cell receptor beta chains below, sequenced in a study of T-cell reconstitution after alpha-beta-depleted transplantation in children. Using unique molecular identifiers, the investigators prepared the TCRbeta library. MiXCR, applied by TCRdb to the PCR reads, yields one record per CDR3 protein. The sample has tens of thousands of distinct CDR3 sequences, about 7% seen once; the top ten hold 2% to 3%. This specimen consisted of PBMCs from the stem cell graft donor, obtained from the stem cell graft. The source is a human donor who donated a stem cell graft to a child with acute lymphoblastic leukemia.

The sample holds many counts of this clonotype. The chain uses TRBV7-9 and TRBJ2-3; TRBD2 matches 8 bases. V was clipped by 1 base and J by 4 bases; unmatched bases: 1. The CDR3 spans 14 residues. Per germline, CDR1 SEHNR and CDR2 FQNEAQ (reference sequence). CDR3 sequence: CASSLEGLADTQYF. The CDR3 DNA is TGTGCCAGCAGCTTAGAGGGACTAGCAGATACGCAGTATTTT.

This clonotype has a count of ten or more. The chain links TRBV15 to TRBJ2-2; TRBD2 might be the D (5 bases). The germline gives CDR1 LNHNV, CDR2 YYDKDF (reference sequence). The V end lost 6 bases, the J end lost 0 bases, and 17 bases lay between the germline ends. The CDR3 has 17 residues. This CDR3 reads CATSQGLFNANTGELFF. The CDR3 bases are TGTGCCACCAGTCAAGGACTCTTTAACGCGAACACCGGGGAGCTGTTTTTT.

This clonotype was picked up a small number of times. This sequence joins TRBV7-8 and TRBJ2-2, with 12 positions matching TRBD2. CDR3 length: 18 amino acids. The germline V gene encodes CDR1 SGHVS and CDR2 FQNEAQ. V trimming: 4 bases; J trimming: 0 bases; junction bases outside the gene matches: 6. CDR3 DNA sequence: TGTGCCAGCAGCTCCCGAACTAGCGGGGGGCCGAACACCGGGGAGCTGTTTTTT. It encodes CASSSRTSGGPNTGELFF.

This clonotype was seen many times. The CDR3 here is CASSQDWDSLKNIQYF. CDR3 DNA sequence: TGTGCCAGCAGCCAAGATTGGGACAGCCTGAAAAACATTCAGTACTTC. V and J are TRBV3-1 and TRBJ2-4, with 7 bases aligning to TRBD1. V dropped 0 bases and J dropped 4; count of bases not matched to a gene: 6. This CDR3 is 16 amino acids long. In germline, CDR1 is LGHDT, CDR2 YNNKEL (reference sequence).

At least ten counts were recorded for this clonotype. This chain joins TRBV11-2 and TRBJ1-1; D ambiguous. V lost 5 bases and J lost 7, with 14 bases in between. Germline loops: CDR1 SGHAT, CDR2 FQNNGV. This CDR3 is 13 amino acids long. The CDR3 DNA follows: TGTGCCAGCAGCGTCGCTCCCGGGAGTGAAGCTTTCTTT. This sequence encodes CASSVAPGSEAFF.

There are many counts of this clonotype. The CDR3 nucleotides read TGTGCCAGCAGCATCGGGACAGCTAATAGCAATCAGCCCCAGCATTTT. As protein: CASSIGTANSNQPQHF. V gene TRBV7-6 combines with J gene TRBJ1-5; TRBD1 matches at 7 bases. This CDR3 region has 16 residues. CDR1 and CDR2 from the germline V gene are SGHVS and FNYEAQ. With V trimmed by 5 bases and J by 0 bases, 7 bases remained unmatched.

This clonotype occurred a few times. The gene calls are TRBV5-4 and TRBJ1-2, with TRBD1 as a possible D gene (5 bases). Germline-derived CDR1 and CDR2 are SGHNT and YYREEE (reference sequence). The CDR3 sequence is 14 residues long. With 4 bases removed from V and 2 bases from J, the gap between germline ends came to 12 bases. The CDR3 nucleotides read TGTGCCAGCAGCGGTGGGGGGAAAAACTATGGCTACACCTTC. This gives the protein CASSGGGKNYGYTF.

This clonotype was recorded at least ten times. The genes are TRBV20-1 and TRBJ1-2; D ambiguous. Germline CDR1 and CDR2: DFQATT and SNEGSKA (reference sequence). The length of the CDR3 is 11 residues. V was clipped by 3 bases and J by 5 bases, with 7 bases between them. This CDR3 reads CSARAGYGYTF. DNA for the CDR3: TGCAGTGCTAGGGCGGGGTATGGCTACACCTTC.

This clonotype was detected ten times or more. This rearrangement joins TRBV6-5 to TRBJ1-4; D is unclear. Germline assignment: CDR1 MNHEY and CDR2 SVGAGI. Trimming cost V 10 bases and J 5 bases, with 20 bases left between them. The CDR3 has 15 residues. The CDR3 here is CATQAQVSANEKLFF. In DNA, the CDR3 is TGTGCCACCCAGGCACAAGTAAGCGCGAATGAAAAACTGTTTTTT.

This clonotype was recorded many times. V is TRBV6-5 and J is TRBJ1-6; maybe TRBD1 (5 bases). Trimming took 6 bases from V and 10 from J, leaving 13 bases between them. CDR1 is MNHEY, CDR2 SVGAGI, per germline. CDR3 length equals 13 residues. The CDR3 region has the DNA TGTGCCAGCAGACGTGGGACCAACTCACCCCTCCACTTT. It codes for CASRRGTNSPLHF.

The sample holds many counts of this clonotype. This chain connects TRBV6-1 to TRBJ2-2; 9 nucleotides align to TRBD1. CDR3 length: 11 amino acids. J was trimmed by 6 bases and V by 10 bases; bases with no gene match: 0. Germline V CDR1 and CDR2: MNHNS, SASEGT. CDR3 in amino acids: CANRGPGELFF. The CDR3 bases are TGTGCCAACAGGGGGCCCGGGGAGCTGTTTTTT.

This clonotype has ten or more counts. This sequence joins TRBV20-1 and TRBJ2-3; TRBD2 matches 9 bases. CDR1 and CDR2 (germline): DFQATT, SNEGSKA (reference sequence). The CDR3 has 14 residues. Unmatched junction bases numbered 7, after V lost 5 bases and J lost 4 bases. CDR3 region: CSAGSGSEADTQYF. The CDR3 DNA is TGCAGTGCTGGTAGCGGGAGTGAGGCAGATACGCAGTATTTT.

This clonotype was seen at least ten times. J is TRBJ1-1 and V is TRBV5-4; 7 nucleotides agree with TRBD1. This CDR3 region has 13 residues. V shed 4 bases, J shed 4 bases, and the junction held 4 bases outside the gene matches. Germline CDR1 and CDR2: SGHNT and YYREEE (reference sequence). DNA for the CDR3: TGTGCCAGCAGCCCGGGACAGATCACTGAAGCTTTCTTT. This sequence encodes CASSPGQITEAFF.

This clonotype was detected many times. The J gene is TRBJ2-3, the V gene TRBV6-1, with D possibly matching TRBD2 (7 bases). Trimming took off 2 bases at V and 5 bases at J, with 17 bases between the two ends. The germline gives CDR1 MNHNS, CDR2 SASEGT. This CDR3 spans 16 amino acids. CDR3 region: CASSEFGGGRGDTQYF. CDR3 coding DNA: TGTGCCAGCAGTGAATTCGGCGGGGGCCGGGGAGATACGCAGTATTTT.

This clonotype has a count of ten or more. V gene TRBV28 combines with J gene TRBJ2-1; no clear D. The V gene's germline CDR1 is MDHEN and CDR2 SYDVKM. Trimming pared 6 bases from V and 5 bases from J, leaving 14 bases between. The CDR3 sequence is 14 residues long. The CDR3 spells CASSWIVGDNEQFF. For the CDR3, the DNA is TGTGCCAGCAGCTGGATAGTAGGTGACAATGAGCAGTTCTTC.

This clonotype has at least ten counts. The V gene is TRBV9, the J gene TRBJ1-2; D perhaps matches TRBD1 (5 bases). This CDR3 has 15 amino acids. Germline V gene lookup returns CDR1 SGDLS and CDR2 YYNGEE. V was shortened by 7 bases and J by 7 bases, with 23 bases between the two germline ends. CDR3 sequence: CASGLRGAGPLGYTF. The CDR3 coding sequence is TGTGCCAGCGGCCTCCGTGGGGCAGGTCCGCTTGGCTACACCTTC.

This clonotype has a handful of counts. The rearrangement links TRBV19 to TRBJ1-5; no reliable D call. This CDR3 region has 13 residues. Trimming took off 6 bases at V and 1 base at J, with 7 bases between the two ends. Germline V CDR1 and CDR2: LNHDA, SQIVND (reference sequence). CDR3 residues: CASRPISNQPQHF. The CDR3 bases are TGTGCCAGTAGGCCGATAAGCAATCAGCCCCAGCATTTT.

The chain couples TRBV6-5 to TRBJ1-1; D gene ambiguous. This CDR3 spans 15 amino acids. V lost 0 bases, J lost 7 bases, and 15 bases lay in between. The germline V gene encodes CDR1 MNHEY and CDR2 SVGAGI. CDR3: CASSYSTGGPYEAFF. The DNA for the CDR3 is TGTGCCAGCAGTTACTCGACCGGCGGACCTTATGAAGCTTTCTTT.

The chain combines TRBV3-1 with TRBJ1-5, with TRBD1 matching 9 bases. Germline CDR1 LGHDT, CDR2 YNNKEL (reference sequence). The length of the CDR3 is 16 residues. V trimming: 1 base; J trimming: 2 bases; junction bases outside the gene matches: 3. The CDR3 DNA is TGTGCCAGCAGCCAAGGAACAGGGGGCGGCAATCAGCCCCAGCATTTT. It yields the protein CASSQGTGGGNQPQHF.

This clonotype was recorded at least ten times. The rearrangement uses TRBV24-1 and TRBJ2-5; TRBD2 agrees at 10 bases. The length of the CDR3 is 17 residues. J gave up 2 bases and V 4 bases, and 9 bases lay outside the gene matches. CDR1 and CDR2 from the germline V gene are KGHDR and SFDVKD. Here the CDR3 DNA reads TGTGCCACCAGTGACTCGGGACTAGCGCCGACGCAAGAGACCCAGTACTTC. Amino acid sequence: CATSDSGLAPTQETQYF.

This clonotype was seen many times. The CDR3 nucleotides are TGCAGCGCCATCCCGGGAGTAGGGATCGGCGAAAAACTGTTTTTT. It is translated as CSAIPGVGIGEKLFF. J is TRBJ1-4 and V is TRBV29-1; unclear D gene. The CDR3 has 15 amino acids. CDR1 SQVTM and CDR2 ANQGSEA come from the germline V gene. Trimming took off 7 bases at V and 8 bases at J, with 23 bases between the two ends.

This clonotype was counted many times. This chain uses TRBV20-1 with TRBJ2-6; a weak D match, TRBD2 (6 bases). CDR1 DFQATT and CDR2 SNEGSKA come from the germline V gene (reference sequence). The CDR3 has 18 amino acids. Trimming cost V 3 bases and J 0 bases, with 18 bases left between them. This chain's CDR3 is CSASGSPPLSSGANVLTF. The CDR3 DNA reads TGCAGTGCTAGCGGGAGCCCTCCCCTCAGCTCTGGGGCCAACGTCCTGACTTTC.

This clonotype was detected many times. The V gene is TRBV5-6, the J gene TRBJ2-5; D is uncertain. CDR3 size: 12 residues. Trimming stripped 0 bases from V and 3 bases from J, with 3 bases between. Germline V gene data show CDR1 as SGHDT and CDR2 as YYEEEE. The CDR3 region is CASSLGKETQYF. The CDR3 nucleotides read TGTGCCAGCAGCTTGGGCAAAGAGACCCAGTACTTC. Supplemented by reference TRBV5-6 and TRBJ2-5, the full variable domain reads DAGVTQSPTHLIKTRGQQVTLRCSPKSGHDTVSWYQQALGQGPQFIFQYYEEEERQRGNFPDRFSGHQFPNYSSELNVNALLLGDSALYLCASSLGKETQYFGPGTRLLVL.

The genes are TRBV4-1 and TRBJ2-7; D is perhaps TRBD1 (6 bases). The CDR3 extends over 16 amino acids. V was trimmed by 0 bases and J by 2 bases, leaving 14 bases between them. Germline CDR1 and CDR2: MGHRA and YSYEKL. The CDR3 is CASSQDGQGTPYEQYF. In DNA form, the CDR3 reads TGCGCCAGCAGCCAAGATGGGCAGGGGACCCCCTACGAGCAGTACTTC.

At least ten counts were recorded for this clonotype. The chain joins TRBV2 to TRBJ2-5; 8 bases fit TRBD1. CDR3 length: 15 residues. The germline gives CDR1 SNHLY, CDR2 FYNNEI. V shed 6 bases, J shed 3 bases, and the junction held 9 bases outside the gene matches. Here the CDR3 DNA reads TGTGCCAGCAGATACGACAGGGGAAGGGAAGAGACCCAGTACTTC. As protein: CASRYDRGREETQYF.

This clonotype was recorded many times. The gene calls are TRBV5-5 and TRBJ2-1; D possibly corresponds to TRBD1 (6 bases). CDR1 is SGHKS, CDR2 YYEKEE, per germline (reference sequence). The V end lost 0 bases, the J end lost 0 bases, and 16 bases lay between the germline ends. The CDR3 extends over 18 amino acids. The CDR3 region has the DNA TGTGCCAGCAGCTTGGGGGCCCAGGGGCGTAGCTCCTACAATGAGCAGTTCTTC. As protein: CASSLGAQGRSSYNEQFF.

This clonotype was picked up many times. The chain uses TRBV5-1 and TRBJ2-5; tentatively, D is TRBD1 (5 bases). The CDR3 contains 15 residues. CDR1 SGHRS and CDR2 YFSETQ come from the germline V gene. V lost 4 bases and J lost 5, with 18 bases in between. CDR3: CASSPTLAGQETQYF. The CDR3, as DNA: TGCGCCAGCAGCCCCACTTTGGCAGGGCAGGAGACCCAGTACTTC.

This clonotype was detected many times. CDR3 sequence (DNA): TGTGCCAGCAGCTTATCCGGGGGCCGCACAGATACGCAGTATTTT. Translation gives CASSLSGGRTDTQYF. The rearrangement uses TRBV7-3 and TRBJ2-3; D may correspond to TRBD1 or TRBD2 (6 bases each). The CDR3 length is 15 residues. The germline gives CDR1 SGHTA, CDR2 FQGTGA. Trimming stripped 2 bases from V and 1 base from J, with 10 bases between.

This clonotype turned up a few times. The CDR3: CASSLYTGAGPFRNQPQHF. CDR3 bases: TGTGCCAGCAGCTTATATACCGGGGCAGGGCCATTCCGCAATCAGCCCCAGCATTTT. This chain joins TRBV7-9 and TRBJ1-5, with a tentative D call TRBD1 (5 bases). The CDR3 covers 19 residues. Trimming cost V 2 bases and J 2 bases, with 22 bases left between them. The germline V gene has CDR1 SEHNR and CDR2 FQNEAQ (reference sequence).

The CDR3 here is CASSLAQRKVNTEAFF. The CDR3, as DNA: TGTGCCAGCAGTTTGGCACAGCGGAAGGTGAACACTGAAGCTTTCTTT. The rearrangement joins TRBV28 to TRBJ1-1; D unresolved. Germline CDR1 reads MDHEN; CDR2 reads SYDVKM. There are 16 residues in the CDR3. V lost 3 bases to trimming and J lost 0 bases, with 14 bases between them.